These 26 T cell receptor beta chains came from one sample sequenced in a study of OX40 agonist ivuxolimab in advanced cancers. TCRdb's copy holds only in-frame clones and misses some; the assay was immunoSEQ multiplex PCR. Among 95,000 to 100,000 clones listed, roughly 83% were seen once. This specimen consisted of CD4+ or CD8+ T cells sorted from blood, obtained in a trial of the OX40 agonist ivuxolimab. The receptors were gathered from an adult with an advanced solid tumor such as melanoma, head and neck, liver or kidney cancer.

This clone was seen a handful of times. J is TRBJ2-1 and V is TRBV7-3; D gene unclear. CDR1 SGHTA and CDR2 FQGTGA come from the germline V gene. With 2 bases removed from V and 2 bases from J, the gap between germline ends came to 10 bases. The CDR3 has 15 residues. CDR3 amino acids: CASSLDRGTYNEQFF. The CDR3 DNA reads as TGTGCCAGCAGCTTAGATCGCGGAACCTACAATGAGCAGTTCTTC.

The chain recombines TRBV7-9 with TRBJ2-5; D is perhaps TRBD1 (6 bases). Deletions cut 5 bases from V and 5 bases from J, with 18 bases between. This CDR3 region has 15 residues. Germline values: CDR1 SEHNR, CDR2 FQNEAQ (reference sequence). The DNA for the CDR3 is TGTGCCAGCAGCATATCAGGGGCGGGCGGGGAGACCCAGTACTTC. The encoded protein is CASSISGAGGETQYF. The full variable domain, with the rest looked up from reference TRBV7-9 and TRBJ2-5, is DTGVSQNPRHKITKRGQNVTFRCDPISEHNRLYWYRQTLGQGPEFLTYFQNEAQLEKSRLLSDRFSAERPKGSFSTLEIQRTEQGDSAMYLCASSISGAGGETQYFGPGTRLLVL.

The CDR3 loop is CASSVADGSGSAYEQYF. The CDR3 DNA sequence: TGTGCCAGCAGCGTAGCCGACGGTAGCGGGTCCGCCTACGAGCAGTACTTC. The chain recombines TRBV9 with TRBJ2-7; 7 positions agree with TRBD2. With 0 bases clipped from V and 2 bases from J, the junction kept 11 bases outside the gene matches. The CDR3 has 17 residues. CDR1 SGDLS and CDR2 YYNGEE come from the germline V gene.

The chain uses TRBV6-6 and TRBJ2-7; TRBD1 matches 7 bases. The trim removed 1 base at V and 3 bases at J, leaving 3 bases unmatched. Per germline, CDR1 MNHNY and CDR2 SVGAGI (reference sequence). The CDR3 is 14 residues long. The CDR3 DNA sequence: TGTGCCAGCAGTTACTGGCCAGGGGGCTACGAGCAGTACTTC. Translated, it gives CASSYWPGGYEQYF.

On this clone itself: This same CDR3 is encoded by further DNA sequences in the sample. This chain connects TRBV7-8 to TRBJ2-7; D not resolved. V lost 6 bases and J lost 5, with 8 bases in between. Germline values: CDR1 SGHVS, CDR2 FQNEAQ. The CDR3 runs to 11 residues. The CDR3 DNA follows: TGTGCCAGCAGTCCTATAGACGAGCAGTACTTC. Its protein is CASSPIDEQYF.

This chain connects TRBV5-1 to TRBJ2-1, with 7 bases aligning to TRBD1. The germline V gene encodes CDR1 SGHRS and CDR2 YFSETQ. V gave up 4 bases and J gave up 7 bases; unmatched junction bases: 2. This CDR3 spans 12 amino acids. The CDR3 bases are TGCGCCAGCAGCCCAGGGGGTAATGAGCAGTTCTTC. This translates into CASSPGGNEQFF.

The chain combines TRBV5-4 with TRBJ2-3; D not resolved. The CDR3 spans 14 residues. Germline V gene sequence: CDR1 SGHNT, CDR2 YYREEE (reference sequence). Trimming took off 4 bases at V and 4 bases at J, with 13 bases between the two ends. The CDR3 spells CASSPGSFSDTQYF. CDR3 nucleotides: TGTGCCAGCAGCCCCGGGTCTTTTTCAGATACGCAGTATTTT. Supplemented by reference TRBV5-4 and TRBJ2-3, the full variable domain reads ETGVTQSPTHLIKTRGQQVTLRCSSQSGHNTVSWYQQALGQGPQFIFQYYREEENGRGNFPPRFSGLQFPNYSSELNVNALELDDSALYLCASSPGSFSDTQYFGPGTRLTVL.

The chain uses TRBV5-4 and TRBJ1-1; D gene unclear. Germline V gene data show CDR1 as SGHNT and CDR2 as YYREEE (reference sequence). V lost 1 base to trimming and J lost 5 bases, with 6 bases between them. The length of the CDR3 is 12 residues. The CDR3 reads CASSLFLTEAFF. CDR3 in DNA: TGTGCCAGCAGCTTGTTTTTAACTGAAGCTTTCTTT.

This clone was observed once. The CDR3 loop is CASSRAGTGDQPQHF. The DNA of the CDR3 is TGTGCCAGCAGTAGAGCCGGGACAGGGGATCAGCCCCAGCATTTT. V is TRBV6-5 and J is TRBJ1-5; 10 bases map to TRBD1. The CDR3 consists of 15 residues. CDR1 is MNHEY, CDR2 SVGAGI, per germline. The J segment lost 5 bases and the V segment lost 5 bases, leaving 6 bases of the junction unmatched.

The gene calls are TRBV20-1 and TRBJ2-1, with D perhaps assigned TRBD1 or TRBD2 (5 bases each). V lost 3 bases and J 12 bases, leaving 12 bases between the germline ends. The CDR3 runs to 11 residues. In germline, CDR1 is DFQATT, CDR2 SNEGSKA (reference sequence). CDR3 loop: CSARGDDAQFF. CDR3 DNA sequence: TGCAGTGCTAGGGGGGACGACGCGCAGTTCTTC.

This chain links TRBV9 with TRBJ2-2; D gene unclear. The CDR3 contains 16 residues. Trimming stripped 0 bases from V and 4 bases from J, with 13 bases between. Germline CDR1 reads SGDLS; CDR2 reads YYNGEE. CDR3 nucleotide sequence: TGTGCCAGCAGCGTAGGACCCTCCCCCGGCACCGGGGAGCTGTTTTTT. Translated, it gives CASSVGPSPGTGELFF. Full variable domain (missing parts from reference TRBV9 and TRBJ2-2): DSGVTQTPKHLITATGQRVTLRCSPRSGDLSVYWYQQSLDQGLQFLIQYYNGEERAKGNILERFSAQQFPDLHSELNLSSLELGDSALYFCASSVGPSPGTGELFFGEGSRLTVL.

This chain links TRBV5-8 with TRBJ2-5; TRBD1 might be the D (7 bases). The J call is uncertain, as TRBJ2-7 better fits the DNA end. This CDR3 region has 14 residues. Germline values: CDR1 SGHTS, CDR2 YDEGEE. In DNA, the CDR3 is TGTGCCAGCAGCTCGGGGGACAGAGCCTACGAGCAGTACTTC. Translation: CASSSGDRAYEQYF.

The chain is built from TRBV19 and TRBJ1-2; a possible D gene is TRBD1 (5 bases). Germline V lookup: CDR1 LNHDA, CDR2 SQIVND (reference sequence). The V end was cut by 5 bases, the J end by 2 bases, with 12 bases between. This CDR3 is built from 14 residues. DNA for the CDR3: TGTGCCAGTAGTGCCGTTGGGGGGAACTATGGCTACACCTTC. Encoded protein: CASSAVGGNYGYTF.

On this clone itself: Other DNA sequences within the sample encode an identical CDR3. This chain joins TRBV28 and TRBJ2-7; D is perhaps TRBD1 (6 bases). CDR3 length equals 14 residues. Deletions cut 3 bases from V and 4 bases from J, with 13 bases between. CDR1 is MDHEN and CDR2 is SYDVKM in the germline V gene. CDR3 residues: CASSFPDSSYEQYF. The CDR3 DNA reads as TGTGCCAGCAGTTTTCCGGACAGTTCTTACGAGCAGTACTTC. The variable domain in full, completed from reference TRBV28 and TRBJ2-7, reads DVKVTQSSRYLVKRTGEKVFLECVQDMDHENMFWYRQDPGLGLRLIYFSYDVKMKEKGDIPEGYSVSREKKERFSLILESASTNQTSMYLCASSFPDSSYEQYFGPGTRLTVT.

V is TRBV6-1 and J is TRBJ1-5, with 7 positions matching TRBD1. Trimming at V came to 5 bases and at J to 2 bases, leaving 3 bases not matched to a gene. The CDR3 totals 14 residues. From germline, CDR1 is MNHNS and CDR2 SASEGT. In nucleotides, the CDR3 is TGTGCCAGCAGTACTACAGGGGGCAATCAGCCCCAGCATTTT. Translated: CASSTTGGNQPQHF.

The rearrangement joins TRBV9 to TRBJ2-6; D is unclear. This CDR3 is 15 amino acids long. CDR1 and CDR2 from the germline V gene are SGDLS and YYNGEE. With 0 bases removed from V and 0 bases from J, the gap between germline ends came to 4 bases. The CDR3: CASSVASSGANVLTF. The CDR3 nucleotides are TGTGCCAGCAGCGTAGCTAGCTCTGGGGCCAACGTCCTGACTTTC. Supplemented by reference TRBV9 and TRBJ2-6, the full variable domain reads DSGVTQTPKHLITATGQRVTLRCSPRSGDLSVYWYQQSLDQGLQFLIQYYNGEERAKGNILERFSAQQFPDLHSELNLSSLELGDSALYFCASSVASSGANVLTFGAGSRLTVL.

This clone turned up a few times. This rearrangement joins TRBV28 to TRBJ2-4; D tentatively reads TRBD1 or TRBD2 (5 bases each). The CDR3 is made up of 14 amino acids. The V gene lost 9 bases and the J gene lost 1 base, with 13 bases spanning the gap. Germline CDR1 is MDHEN and CDR2 is SYDVKM. In DNA form, the CDR3 reads TGTGCCAGGCCGGTGGGGGTGGCCAAAAACATTCAGTACTTC. It codes for CARPVGVAKNIQYF.

This clone showed up just a few times. This chain uses TRBV7-6 with TRBJ2-1; no clear D gene. The V gene lost 1 base and the J gene lost 6 bases, with 7 bases spanning the gap. The germline V gene has CDR1 SGHVS and CDR2 FNYEAQ. This CDR3 comprises 13 residues. This CDR3 reads CASSLGSANEQFF. The DNA for the CDR3 is TGTGCCAGCAGCTTAGGGTCAGCCAATGAGCAGTTCTTC. The full variable domain, completed using reference TRBV7-6 and TRBJ2-1, is GAGVSQSPRYKVTKRGQDVALRCDPISGHVSLYWYRQALGQGPEFLTYFNYEAQQDKSGLPNDRFSAERPEGSISTLTIQRTEQRDSAMYRCASSLGSANEQFFGPGTRLTVL.

The chain has TRBV4-2 and TRBJ2-2; 8 bases line up with TRBD2. The CDR3 runs to 16 residues. V dropped 0 bases and J dropped 0; count of bases not matched to a gene: 0. The germline gives CDR1 LGHNA, CDR2 YNFKEQ. CDR3: CASSQETSANTGELFF. The CDR3 DNA follows: TGTGCCAGCAGCCAAGAGACTAGCGCGAACACCGGGGAGCTGTTTTTT.

DNA of the CDR3: TGTGCCAGCAGCACGCAGGGGGGGCTCGTCTATGGCTACACCTTC. Amino acids: CASSTQGGLVYGYTF. This sequence joins TRBV5-4 and TRBJ1-2; 7 bases fit TRBD1. CDR3 length: 15 amino acids. The ends lost 4 bases at V and 4 bases at J; junction bases unmatched: 10. Germline CDR1 SGHNT, CDR2 YYREEE (reference sequence).

This clone was recorded once. V gene TRBV15 combines with J gene TRBJ1-5; possible D gene TRBD1, 5 bases. This CDR3 contains 16 residues. Germline V gene lookup returns CDR1 LNHNV and CDR2 YYDKDF (reference sequence). V was shortened by 1 base and J by 1 base, with 11 bases between the two germline ends. DNA of the CDR3: TGTGCCACCAGCAGAGTCCCGGGGGACAGCAATCAGCCCCAGCATTTT. This gives the protein CATSRVPGDSNQPQHF. The entire variable domain, with the rest obtained from reference TRBV15 and TRBJ1-5, is as follows: DAMVIQNPRYQVTQFGKPVTLSCSQTLNHNVMYWYQQKSSQAPKLLFHYYDKDFNNEADTPDNFQSRRPNTSFCFLDIRSPGLGDTAMYLCATSRVPGDSNQPQHFGDGTRLSIL.

The chain has TRBV28 and TRBJ2-2; 10 nucleotides agree with TRBD2. CDR3 length: 15 residues. V gave up 7 bases and J gave up 6 bases; unmatched junction bases: 8. CDR1 is MDHEN, CDR2 SYDVKM, per germline. CDR3 loop: CASTLGLARPGELFF. In DNA form, the CDR3 reads TGTGCCAGCACCTTGGGACTAGCGCGTCCCGGGGAGCTGTTTTTT.

The chain is built from TRBV5-1 and TRBJ2-7; 8 bases are a match to TRBD2. Germline lookup yields CDR1 SGHRS and CDR2 YFSETQ. The CDR3 runs to 17 residues. With 0 bases clipped from V and 0 bases from J, the junction kept 8 bases outside the gene matches. In nucleotides, the CDR3 is TGCGCCAGCAGCTTGGTTGGGTGGGGACTAGACTCCTACGAGCAGTACTTC. This sequence encodes CASSLVGWGLDSYEQYF.

The chain employs TRBV28 and TRBJ1-5; 7 bases are a match to TRBD1. This CDR3 is 15 amino acids long. J was trimmed by 1 base and V by 11 bases; bases with no gene match: 11. From germline, CDR1 is MDHEN and CDR2 SYDVKM. CDR3 residues: CACRRGAYSNQPQHF. The CDR3 DNA follows: TGTGCCTGCCGCAGGGGGGCTTACAGCAATCAGCCCCAGCATTTT.

This clone was counted only a few times. The chain carries TRBV29-1 and TRBJ1-1; 9 bases line up with TRBD1. J lost 1 base, V lost 3 bases, and 6 bases had no gene match. The CDR3 totals 15 residues. CDR1 SQVTM and CDR2 ANQGSEA come from the germline V gene. The CDR3 reads CSVEKTGGWNTEAFF. The CDR3 DNA sequence: TGCAGCGTTGAGAAGACAGGGGGATGGAACACTGAAGCTTTCTTT.

This clone appeared many times. The V call is TRBV4-2, the J call TRBJ2-1, with 9 bases identical to TRBD2. The germline V gene has CDR1 LGHNA and CDR2 YNFKEQ. This CDR3 spans 16 amino acids. With 4 bases clipped from V and 8 bases from J, the junction kept 12 bases outside the gene matches. The CDR3 DNA is TGTGCCAGCAGCCCCAACGCGGCTAGCGGGATTTATGAGCAGTTCTTC. This gives the protein CASSPNAASGIYEQFF.